The rows below give T cell receptor beta chains drawn from one sample of a study of blood T cell repertoires in COVID-19. Sequencing used immunoSEQ multiplex PCR; TCRdb keeps in-frame clones, though not all of them. The sample includes about 170,000 clones, 79% seen only once; the top ten take 15% to 20%. Input material: PBMCs or T cells enriched from blood (not recorded which). The receptors were sampled from a woman between 70 and 85 years old in a cohort exposed to, infected with or recovered from COVID-19 (not recorded which). The CDR3 runs from the conserved cysteine through the conserved F or W. D genes are given only for firm matches. Clone size, where shown, is once, few, many, or a class for clones that have expanded.

j_call | clone_size | d_call | v_call | cdr3_length | cdr3_nt | cdr3_aa
TRBJ2-1 | NA | NA | TRBV9 | 15 | TGTGCCAGCAGCGAAAAGGGGGGGCTTTACAATGAGCAGTTCTTC | CASSEKGGLYNEQFF
TRBJ2-7 | NA | TRBD1 | TRBV5-1 | 15 | TGCGCCAGCAGCATAACAGGGGGCTTATCCTACGAGCAGTACTTC | CASSITGGLSYEQYF
TRBJ2-3 | many | NA | TRBV10-3 | 15 | TGTGCCATCAGTGGGTCCGGGAGAAGCACAGATACGCAGTATTTT | CAISGSGRSTDTQYF
TRBJ1-1 | once | NA | TRBV4-1 | 15 | TGCGCCAGCAGCCAAGTCTCGGGTGTTGGAACTGAAGCTTTCTTT | CASSQVSGVGTEAFF
TRBJ1-1 | NA | NA | TRBV19 | 13 | TGTGCCAGTAGTATCTCCAGGAACACTGAAGCTTTCTTT | CASSISRNTEAFF
TRBJ1-1 | NA | NA | TRBV30 | 11 | TGTGCCTGGGACTCCCTCACTGAAGCTTTCTTT | CAWDSLTEAFF
TRBJ1-1 | NA | NA | TRBV9 | 14 | TGTGCCAGCAGCCTAGGAACGGTGAACACTGAAGCTTTCTTT | CASSLGTVNTEAFF
TRBJ2-7 | NA | TRBD2 | TRBV6-1 | 14 | TGTGCCAGCAGCACTACTGGGACTAGCTTCGAGCAGTACTTC | CASSTTGTSFEQYF
TRBJ2-7 | NA | NA | TRBV2 | 14 | TGTGCCAGCAGTGAAGCACTAGGCGCCTACGAGCAGTACTTC | CASSEALGAYEQYF
TRBJ1-1 | NA | NA | TRBV25-1 | 14 | TGTGCCAGCAGTGCAGGACACCGGAACACTGAAGCTTTCTTT | CASSAGHRNTEAFF
TRBJ2-2 | NA | TRBD1 | TRBV4-3 | 17 | TGCGCCAGCAGCCAAGAGGCCGGGACAGCGAACACCGGGGAGCTGTTTTTT | CASSQEAGTANTGELFF